The 31 T cell receptor beta chains below come from one sample, sequenced in a study of cytomegalovirus exposure and HLA in healthy donors listed by TCRdb under 2017. To prepare the library, the immunoSEQ multiplex PCR assay was applied. For the multiplex PCR, a mixture combining 60 forward primers for TCR Vbeta segments and 13 reverse primers for TCR Jbeta segments was used. What TCRdb holds here is the immuneACCESS table cut down to in-frame rearrangements. Part of the clones is not present; checked against another copy, under half of the missing clones reflect an unresolved V gene, and the others are unexplained. The sample table records roughly 130,000 clones; about 80% of these occur just once. The ten largest clones capture 1% to 1.5% of the sample. Sequenced sample: PBMCs. These receptors all stem from a male donor in good health and CMV-seropositive.

The V call is TRBV11-2, the J call TRBJ1-3, with D possibly matching TRBD1 (6 bases). The CDR3 length is 16 residues. Germline-derived CDR1 and CDR2 are SGHAT and FQNNGV. Trimming stripped 0 bases from V and 6 bases from J, with 15 bases between. The CDR3 region has the DNA TGTGCCAGCAGCTTAGATGGACAGACGACGTTAAACACCATATATTTT. It yields the protein CASSLDGQTTLNTIYF.

V is TRBV5-5 and J is TRBJ1-5; D is perhaps TRBD1 (6 bases). Per the germline V gene, CDR1 is SGHKS and CDR2 is YYEKEE (reference sequence). Trimming stripped 4 bases from V and 0 bases from J, with 11 bases between. The CDR3 runs to 15 residues. CDR3 residues: CASSRQAYSNQPQHF. CDR3 DNA sequence: TGTGCCAGCAGCAGACAGGCATATAGCAATCAGCCCCAGCATTTT.

This clone was counted once. The chain joins TRBV28 to TRBJ1-2; D gene ambiguous. Trimming pared 7 bases from V and 2 bases from J, leaving 11 bases between. Per germline, CDR1 MDHEN and CDR2 SYDVKM. CDR3 size: 13 residues. The CDR3 DNA reads TGTGCCAGCACCCGAACAGTGAACTATGGCTACACCTTC. This sequence encodes CASTRTVNYGYTF.

The V and J genes are TRBV30 and TRBJ2-2; possible D gene TRBD1, 5 bases. The germline V gene has CDR1 GTSNPN and CDR2 SVGIG (reference sequence). This CDR3 has 15 residues. Trimming took 2 bases from V and 4 from J, leaving 14 bases between them. For the CDR3, the DNA is TGTGCCTGGAGTAGTTTAGGGGCTAGCACCGGGGAGCTGTTTTTT. It translates to CAWSSLGASTGELFF.

V is TRBV7-8 and J is TRBJ1-5; no clear D gene. Germline CDR1 reads SGHVS; CDR2 reads FQNEAQ. This CDR3 comprises 15 residues. Trimming took 2 bases from V and 0 from J, leaving 8 bases between them. The CDR3 loop reads CASSLLPVSNQPQHF. CDR3 DNA: TGTGCCAGCAGCTTACTTCCCGTTAGCAATCAGCCCCAGCATTTT.

The chain links TRBV19 to TRBJ2-1; TRBD2 agrees at 9 bases. The V and J ends lost 8 bases and 3 bases, in that order; junction bases with no gene match: 14. Germline loops: CDR1 LNHDA, CDR2 SQIVND (reference sequence). The CDR3 totals 17 residues. The CDR3: CASASGSGSYLYNEQFF. The CDR3, as DNA: TGTGCCAGTGCTTCCGGTAGCGGGAGCTATCTCTACAATGAGCAGTTCTTC.

The chain is built from TRBV2 and TRBJ1-3; D is possibly TRBD1 (6 bases). Germline CDR1 is SNHLY and CDR2 is FYNNEI. Trimming removed 7 bases from V and 4 bases from J, with 11 bases in between. This CDR3 is 13 amino acids long. DNA of the CDR3: TGTGCCAGCACTGTCAGGGGAGGAAACACCATATATTTT. As protein: CASTVRGGNTIYF. The full variable domain, in which reference TRBV2 and TRBJ1-3 provide the parts outside the CDR3, is EPEVTQTPSHQVTQMGQEVILRCVPISNHLYFYWYRQILGQKVEFLVSFYNNEISEKSEIFDDQFSVERPDGSNFTLKIRSTKLEDSAMYFCASTVRGGNTIYFGEGSWLTVV.

V and J are TRBV6-5 and TRBJ2-7; D not certain. The CDR3 consists of 11 residues. Germline V gene data show CDR1 as MNHEY and CDR2 as SVGAGI. V lost 7 bases and J 0 bases, leaving 4 bases between the germline ends. This CDR3 is CASKSSYEQYF. The CDR3 DNA sequence: TGTGCCAGCAAGAGCTCCTACGAGCAGTACTTC.

V is TRBV2 and J is TRBJ1-1; D is uncertain. Germline V gene data show CDR1 as SNHLY and CDR2 as FYNNEI. The CDR3 contains 15 residues. V lost 6 bases to trimming and J lost 0 bases, with 14 bases between them. DNA for the CDR3: TGTGCCAGCAGCACTAGACGACAAGTGAACACTGAAGCTTTCTTT. Its protein is CASSTRRQVNTEAFF.

The chain combines TRBV18 with TRBJ2-5, with TRBD2 matching over 7 bases. Germline trimming cut 6 bases from V and 3 bases from J; bases unmatched to any gene: 4. This CDR3 is built from 13 residues. CDR1 and CDR2 (germline): KGHSH, LQKENI. This CDR3 reads CASSPTSEETQYF. The CDR3 DNA sequence: TGTGCCAGCTCGCCTACTAGCGAAGAGACCCAGTACTTC.

By share, this clone counts as medium-sized. The rearrangement uses TRBV6-4 and TRBJ2-4, with 7 nucleotides matching TRBD2. The ends lost 0 bases at V and 9 bases at J; junction bases unmatched: 2. Germline-derived CDR1 and CDR2 are MRHNA and SNTAGT. The CDR3 has 13 amino acids. For the CDR3, the DNA is TGTGCCAGCAGTGACTCTGGGGAGGGCATTCAGTACTTC. Translated: CASSDSGEGIQYF.

This chain uses TRBV4-2 with TRBJ1-2; 11 bases match TRBD1. The CDR3 extends over 16 amino acids. Losses at the gene ends were 2 bases for V and 4 bases for J; bases not matched to a gene: 6. CDR1 and CDR2 from the germline V gene are LGHNA and YNFKEQ. CDR3 sequence: CASSQPGTGGLYGYTF. DNA for the CDR3: TGTGCCAGCAGCCAACCCGGGACAGGGGGTCTCTATGGCTACACCTTC.

Points on this clone: Other DNA sequences within the sample encode an identical CDR3. The chain has TRBV9 and TRBJ1-1; D is ambiguous. The germline V gene encodes CDR1 SGDLS and CDR2 YYNGEE. The CDR3 spans 13 residues. V shed 2 bases and J shed 1 base, with 6 bases lying between them. Here the CDR3 DNA reads TGTGCCAGCAGCGTGGGCAGGAACACTGAAGCTTTCTTT. Protein sequence: CASSVGRNTEAFF.

The chain recombines TRBV5-1 with TRBJ1-1; D not certain. Looked up from germline, CDR1 is SGHRS and CDR2 is YFSETQ. With 0 bases removed from V and 4 bases from J, the gap between germline ends came to 7 bases. The CDR3 spans 13 residues. The CDR3 DNA is TGCGCCAGCAGCTTGGATCGGGGCACTGAAGCTTTCTTT. Protein product: CASSLDRGTEAFF.

The chain is built from TRBV7-2 and TRBJ1-5; the D is unclear. Germline loops: CDR1 SGHTA, CDR2 FQGNSA. The CDR3 spans 13 residues. V lost 4 bases to trimming and J lost 1 base, with 5 bases between them. CDR3 sequence (DNA): TGTGCCAGCAGCTCTTCGAGCAATCAGCCCCAGCATTTT. Translating gives CASSSSSNQPQHF.

V and J are TRBV28 and TRBJ1-4; a possible D gene is TRBD1 (6 bases). CDR1 is MDHEN and CDR2 is SYDVKM in the germline V gene. V was trimmed by 5 bases and J by 4 bases, leaving 14 bases between them. The CDR3 consists of 15 residues. The CDR3 DNA sequence: TGTGCCAGCAGTCCTCGGGGGGCACTTAATGAAAAACTGTTTTTT. Translated: CASSPRGALNEKLFF.

The chain uses TRBV9 and TRBJ2-7; 14 nucleotides line up with TRBD2. Germline values: CDR1 SGDLS, CDR2 YYNGEE. With V trimmed by 1 base and J by 7 bases, 4 bases remained unmatched. This CDR3 contains 15 residues. The CDR3: CASSVQGLAGDEQYF. The CDR3, as DNA: TGTGCCAGCAGCGTACAGGGACTAGCGGGAGATGAGCAGTACTTC.

The chain carries TRBV7-3 and TRBJ2-1; no clear D gene. V was trimmed by 4 bases and J by 5 bases, leaving 6 bases between them. Germline CDR1 is SGHTA and CDR2 is FQGTGA. The CDR3 runs 12 residues. DNA for the CDR3: TGTGCCAGCAGCTCCCGTGACAATGAGCAGTTCTTC. Its protein is CASSSRDNEQFF.

The chain uses TRBV5-4 and TRBJ2-7; D call uncertain. There are 11 residues in the CDR3. Germline V gives CDR1 SGHNT, CDR2 YYREEE (reference sequence). Deletions cut 3 bases from V and 7 bases from J, with 8 bases between. The CDR3 region has the DNA TGTGCCAGCAGCTCCTCTACGGAGCAGTACTTC. It specifies CASSSSTEQYF. Together with reference TRBV5-4 and TRBJ2-7, the CDR3 gives the full variable domain: ETGVTQSPTHLIKTRGQQVTLRCSSQSGHNTVSWYQQALGQGPQFIFQYYREEENGRGNFPPRFSGLQFPNYSSELNVNALELDDSALYLCASSSSTEQYFGPGTRLTVT.

Points on this clone: At one boundary the junction diverges from the germline segment, which might be a read error. The CDR3 protein is CASSLGTGTYEQYF. As DNA, the CDR3 is TGTGCTAGCAGCTTAGGGACAGGGACCTACGAGCAGTACTTC. The V and J genes are TRBV7-7 and TRBJ2-7, with 9 nucleotides matching TRBD1. CDR1 SSHAT and CDR2 FNYEAQ come from the germline V gene (reference sequence). The CDR3 is 14 residues long.

The rearrangement joins TRBV4-1 to TRBJ1-6; the D gene is possibly TRBD1 (6 bases). V lost 0 bases to trimming and J lost 3 bases, with 9 bases between them. The CDR3 runs to 16 residues. Germline V gene sequence: CDR1 MGHRA, CDR2 YSYEKL. As DNA, the CDR3 is TGCGCCAGCAGCCAAGAACAGGGATACTATAATTCACCCCTCCACTTT. The encoded protein is CASSQEQGYYNSPLHF.

The chain joins TRBV29-1 to TRBJ1-2, with D possibly being TRBD1 (6 bases). V shed 4 bases and J shed 5 bases, with 20 bases lying between them. The CDR3 extends over 15 amino acids. CDR1 SQVTM and CDR2 ANQGSEA come from the germline V gene. The CDR3 loop is CSVGRPQGPGYGYTF. CDR3 coding DNA: TGCAGCGTTGGAAGGCCCCAGGGGCCTGGGTATGGCTACACCTTC.

V gene TRBV6-6 combines with J gene TRBJ2-1; 8 bases align to TRBD1. The junction had 1 base not matched to a gene; V was cut back by 6 bases and J by 6 bases. This CDR3 region has 12 residues. In germline, CDR1 is MNHNY, CDR2 SVGAGI (reference sequence). The CDR3 DNA follows: TGTGCCAGCAGAGGACAGGGCAATGAGCAGTTCTTC. Its translation: CASRGQGNEQFF.

CDR3 sequence reads: CSGQQGNQPQHF. The CDR3 region has the DNA TGTTCCGGCCAACAGGGCAATCAGCCCCAGCATTTT. The chain is built from TRBV7-9 and TRBJ1-5; the D gene is possibly TRBD1 (5 bases). Germline loops: CDR1 SEHNR, CDR2 FQNEAQ (reference sequence). The CDR3 totals 12 residues.

This chain joins TRBV7-9 and TRBJ2-1, with TRBD1 matching 8 bases. Per germline, CDR1 SEHNR and CDR2 FQNEAQ (reference sequence). V lost 7 bases and J lost 8; bases outside the gene matches: 4. The CDR3 extends over 12 amino acids. CDR3 sequence: CASTPTGDEQFF. The CDR3 bases are TGTGCCAGCACTCCGACAGGGGATGAGCAGTTCTTC.

In DNA, the CDR3 is TGCAGCGTTCTGCAGCCTCGGGGCGAGCAGTACTTC. Amino acid sequence: CSVLQPRGEQYF. The chain carries TRBV29-1 and TRBJ2-7; D perhaps matches TRBD2 (5 bases). V shed 5 bases and J shed 6 bases, with 14 bases lying between them. Germline CDR1 and CDR2: SQVTM and ANQGSEA. The CDR3 is 12 amino acids.

V and J are TRBV10-3 and TRBJ2-1; D might be TRBD1 (5 bases). Trimming left V 10 bases short and J 5 bases short, with 15 bases between. The length of the CDR3 is 13 residues. The germline V gene has CDR1 ENHRY and CDR2 SYGVKD. The CDR3 DNA is TGTGCCACAAGACAGAACCTTAACAATGAGCAGTTCTTC. Protein product: CATRQNLNNEQFF.

This clone appeared a few times. V gene TRBV13 combines with J gene TRBJ2-1, with 9 bases identical to TRBD1. Trimming cost V 6 bases and J 8 bases; bases outside gene matches: 11. This CDR3 contains 15 residues. Looked up from germline, CDR1 is PRHDT and CDR2 is FYEKMQ (reference sequence). CDR3 nucleotides: TGTGCCAGCAGTTCCGCCGGGACAGGGCGAGATGAGCAGTTCTTC. Translating it yields CASSSAGTGRDEQFF.

The chain employs TRBV18 and TRBJ2-1, with 8 nucleotides matching TRBD2. J lost 1 base, V lost 4 bases, and 6 bases had no gene match. CDR1 KGHSH and CDR2 LQKENI come from the germline V gene. The CDR3 totals 16 residues. CDR3 amino acids: CASSQVAGLSYNEQFF. In DNA, the CDR3 is TGTGCCAGCTCACAGGTAGCGGGATTATCCTACAATGAGCAGTTCTTC.

The gene calls are TRBV7-8 and TRBJ1-1; the D is unclear. Per the germline V gene, CDR1 is SGHVS and CDR2 is FQNEAQ. Trimming removed 7 bases at V and 4 bases at J, with 16 bases between. The CDR3 is 14 residues long. The CDR3 spells CASIRQPEGTEAFF. CDR3 coding DNA: TGTGCCAGCATCAGGCAACCTGAGGGCACTGAAGCTTTCTTT. Drawing the rest from reference TRBV7-8 and TRBJ1-1, the complete variable domain is GAGVSQSPRYKVAKRGQDVALRCDPISGHVSLFWYQQALGQGPEFLTYFQNEAQLDKSGLPSDRFFAERPEGSVSTLKIQRTQQEDSAVYLCASIRQPEGTEAFFGQGTRLTVV.

The chain uses TRBV7-6 and TRBJ2-3, with TRBD2 matching 9 bases. Germline trimming cut 1 base from V and 5 bases from J; bases unmatched to any gene: 10. This CDR3 region has 17 residues. Germline V gene lookup returns CDR1 SGHVS and CDR2 FNYEAQ. The CDR3 is CASSLGVRGGVVDTQYF. CDR3 in DNA: TGTGCCAGCAGCTTAGGCGTCCGCGGGGGGGTTGTAGATACGCAGTATTTT.